The present entry profiles one T cell receptor (beta chain) with its context. Other DNA sequences in the same sample also yield this CDR3. The data were taken from a study of T cell responses to AZD1222 COVID-19 vaccine. Measured with immunoSEQ multiplex PCR; TCRdb has only the in-frame clones, and not every one. Among more than 250,000 clones, about 92% were seen once, and the ten largest hold 0.5% to 0.7%. Trimming took off 8 bases at V and 1 base at J, with 5 bases between the two ends. CDR1 is ENHRY and CDR2 is SYGVKD in the germline V gene. The CDR3 consists of 11 residues. This chain links TRBV10-3 with TRBJ1-1; D is unclear. The sequences come from peripheral blood, collected on day 0 of AZD1222 vaccination. The sequence was collected from an adult in good health. CDR3 region: CAIGQNTEAFF. In DNA form, the CDR3 reads TGTGCCATCGGGCAGAACACTGAAGCTTTCTTT.